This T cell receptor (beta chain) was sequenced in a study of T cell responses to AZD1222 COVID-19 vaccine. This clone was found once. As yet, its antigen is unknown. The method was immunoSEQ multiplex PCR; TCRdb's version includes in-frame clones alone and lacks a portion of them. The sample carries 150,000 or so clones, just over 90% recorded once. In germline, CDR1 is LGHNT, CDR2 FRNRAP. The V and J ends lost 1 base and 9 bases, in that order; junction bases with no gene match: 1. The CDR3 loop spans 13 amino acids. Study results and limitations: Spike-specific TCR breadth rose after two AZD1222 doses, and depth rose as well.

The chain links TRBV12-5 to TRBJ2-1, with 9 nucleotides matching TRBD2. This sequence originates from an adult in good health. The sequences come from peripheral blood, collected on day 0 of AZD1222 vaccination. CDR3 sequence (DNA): TGTGCTAGTGGTTTGGCGACTAGCGGTGAGCAGTTCTTC. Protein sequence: CASGLATSGEQFF.